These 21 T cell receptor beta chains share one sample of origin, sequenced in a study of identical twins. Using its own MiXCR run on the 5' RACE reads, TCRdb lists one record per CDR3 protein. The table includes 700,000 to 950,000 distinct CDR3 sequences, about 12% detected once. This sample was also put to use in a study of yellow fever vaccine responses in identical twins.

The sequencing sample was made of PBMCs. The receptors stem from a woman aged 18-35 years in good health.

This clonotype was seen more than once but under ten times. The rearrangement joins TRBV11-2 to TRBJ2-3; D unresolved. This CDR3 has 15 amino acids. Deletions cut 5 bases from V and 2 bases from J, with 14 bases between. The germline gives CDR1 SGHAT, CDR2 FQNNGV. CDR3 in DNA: TGTGCCAGCAGCCTGAGTACCACACACACAGATACGCAGTATTTT. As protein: CASSLSTTHTDTQYF.

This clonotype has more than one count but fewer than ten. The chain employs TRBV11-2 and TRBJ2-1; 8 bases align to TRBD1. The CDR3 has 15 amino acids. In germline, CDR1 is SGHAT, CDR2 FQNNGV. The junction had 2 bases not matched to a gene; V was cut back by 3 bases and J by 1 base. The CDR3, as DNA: TGTGCCAGCAGCTTGAACAGGGGGTCCTACAATGAGCAGTTCTTC. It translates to CASSLNRGSYNEQFF.

The CDR3: CASIIDRGNTGELFF. The CDR3 nucleotides read TGTGCCAGCATTATTGACCGCGGAAACACCGGGGAGCTGTTTTTT. The chain combines TRBV2 with TRBJ2-2; unclear D gene. Germline V CDR1 and CDR2: SNHLY, FYNNEI. The V end lost 7 bases, the J end lost 2 bases, and 14 bases lay between the germline ends. CDR3 length: 15 residues.

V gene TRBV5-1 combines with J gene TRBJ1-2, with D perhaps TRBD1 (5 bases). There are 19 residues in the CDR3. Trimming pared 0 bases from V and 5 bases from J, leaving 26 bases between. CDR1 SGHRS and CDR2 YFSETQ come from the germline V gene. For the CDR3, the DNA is TGCGCCAGCAGCTTGGTTCGGTCTGGGACTCAAACGGAGGGGTATGGCTACACCTTC. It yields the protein CASSLVRSGTQTEGYGYTF.

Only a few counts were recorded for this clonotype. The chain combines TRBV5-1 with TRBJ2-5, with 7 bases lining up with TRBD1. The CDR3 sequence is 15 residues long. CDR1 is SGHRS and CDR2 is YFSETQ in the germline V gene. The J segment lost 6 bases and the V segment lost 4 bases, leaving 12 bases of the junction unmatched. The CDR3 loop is CASSPVQGSGKTQYF. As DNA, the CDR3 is TGCGCCAGCAGCCCGGTACAGGGGAGCGGCAAGACCCAGTACTTC.

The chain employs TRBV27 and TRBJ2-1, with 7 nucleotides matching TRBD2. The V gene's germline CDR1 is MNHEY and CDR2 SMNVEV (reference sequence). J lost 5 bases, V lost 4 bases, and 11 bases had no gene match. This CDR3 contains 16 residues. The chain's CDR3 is CASSSPSGLADNEQFF. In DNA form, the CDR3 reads TGTGCCAGCAGTTCCCCCTCCGGGCTAGCGGACAATGAGCAGTTCTTC.

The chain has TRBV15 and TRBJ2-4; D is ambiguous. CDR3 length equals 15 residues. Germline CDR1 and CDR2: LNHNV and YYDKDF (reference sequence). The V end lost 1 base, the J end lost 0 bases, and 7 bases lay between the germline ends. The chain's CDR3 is CATSRAPLAKNIQYF. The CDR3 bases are TGTGCCACCAGCAGAGCTCCACTAGCCAAAAACATTCAGTACTTC.

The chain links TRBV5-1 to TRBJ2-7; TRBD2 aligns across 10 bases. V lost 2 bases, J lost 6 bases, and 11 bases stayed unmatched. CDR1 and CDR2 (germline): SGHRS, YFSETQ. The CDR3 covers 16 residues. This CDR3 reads CASSLTSGTFPPEQYF. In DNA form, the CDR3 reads TGCGCCAGCAGCTTAACTAGCGGGACCTTCCCCCCCGAGCAGTACTTC.

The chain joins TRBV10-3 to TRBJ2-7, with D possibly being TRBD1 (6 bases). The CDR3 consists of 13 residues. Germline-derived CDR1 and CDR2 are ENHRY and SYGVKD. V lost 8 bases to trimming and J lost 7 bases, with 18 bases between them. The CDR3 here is CAIGDTQGFEQYV. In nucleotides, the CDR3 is TGTGCCATCGGGGACACCCAGGGTTTTGAGCAGTACGTC.

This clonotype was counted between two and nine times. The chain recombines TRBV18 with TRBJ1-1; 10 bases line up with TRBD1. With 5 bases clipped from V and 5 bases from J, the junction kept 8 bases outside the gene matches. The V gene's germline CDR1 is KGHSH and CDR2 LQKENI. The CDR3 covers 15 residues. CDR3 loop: CASSWRQGAGTEAFF. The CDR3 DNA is TGTGCCAGCTCATGGAGACAGGGGGCTGGAACTGAAGCTTTCTTT.

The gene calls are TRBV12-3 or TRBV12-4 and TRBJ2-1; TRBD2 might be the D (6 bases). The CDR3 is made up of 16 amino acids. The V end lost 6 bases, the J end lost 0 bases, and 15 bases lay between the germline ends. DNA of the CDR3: TGTGCCAGCAGCAGCCTAGCGCGGAGCTCCTACAATGAGCAGTTCTTC. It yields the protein CASSSLARSSYNEQFF.

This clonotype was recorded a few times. CDR3 DNA sequence: TGTGCCAGCAGTTTCCGGGCTACGGGTACTGAAGCTTTCTTT. This gives the protein CASSFRATGTEAFF. The chain combines TRBV28 with TRBJ1-1, with unresolved D. This CDR3 comprises 14 residues. The V gene's germline CDR1 is MDHEN and CDR2 SYDVKM. V was clipped by 3 bases and J by 5 bases, with 13 bases between them.

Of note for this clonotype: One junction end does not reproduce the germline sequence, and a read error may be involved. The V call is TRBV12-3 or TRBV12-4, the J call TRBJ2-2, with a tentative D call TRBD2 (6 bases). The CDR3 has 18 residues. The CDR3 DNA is TGTGCCTGCAGTTTATTTTGGTGGGCGGGGCTCAACACCGGGGAGCTGTTTTTT. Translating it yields CACSLFWWAGLNTGELFF.

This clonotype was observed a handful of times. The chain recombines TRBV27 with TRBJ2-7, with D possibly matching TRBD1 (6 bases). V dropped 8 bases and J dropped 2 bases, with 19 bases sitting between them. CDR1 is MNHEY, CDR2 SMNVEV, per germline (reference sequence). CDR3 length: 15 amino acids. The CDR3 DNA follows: TGTGCCAGCCGATCCCGGACAGTGACAACCTACGAGCAGTACTTC. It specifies CASRSRTVTTYEQYF.

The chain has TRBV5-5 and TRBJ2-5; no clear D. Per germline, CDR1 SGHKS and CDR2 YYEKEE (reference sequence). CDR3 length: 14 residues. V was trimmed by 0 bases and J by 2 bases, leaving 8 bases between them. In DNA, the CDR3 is TGTGCCAGCAGCTTGGCGCAGATACAAGAGACCCAGTACTTC. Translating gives CASSLAQIQETQYF. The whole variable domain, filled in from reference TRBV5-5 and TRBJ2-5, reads DAGVTQSPTHLIKTRGQQVTLRCSPISGHKSVSWYQQVLGQGPQFIFQYYEKEERGRGNFPDRFSARQFPNYSSELNVNALLLGDSALYLCASSLAQIQETQYFGPGTRLLVL.

The CDR3 region has the DNA TGTGCCAGCAGCACATTGGTCTCTGGGGCCAACGTCCTGACTTTC. Protein product: CASSTLVSGANVLTF. The V and J genes are TRBV9 and TRBJ2-6; the D is unclear. The CDR3 extends over 15 amino acids. The V gene's germline CDR1 is SGDLS and CDR2 YYNGEE. V lost 4 bases, J lost 0 bases, and 8 bases lay in between.

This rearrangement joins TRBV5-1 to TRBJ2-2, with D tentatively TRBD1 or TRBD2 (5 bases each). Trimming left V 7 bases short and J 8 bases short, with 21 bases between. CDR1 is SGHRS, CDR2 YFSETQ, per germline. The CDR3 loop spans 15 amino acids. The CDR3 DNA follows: TGCGCCAGCGGTCAGGAGCCTAGGGGAGCGGGGGAGCTGTTTTTT. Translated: CASGQEPRGAGELFF.

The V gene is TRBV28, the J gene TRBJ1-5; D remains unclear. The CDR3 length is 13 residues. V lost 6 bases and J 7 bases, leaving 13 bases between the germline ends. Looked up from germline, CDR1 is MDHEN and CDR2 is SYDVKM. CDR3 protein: CASSPAGGQPQHF. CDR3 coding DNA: TGTGCCAGCAGCCCGGCCGGTGGGCAGCCCCAGCATTTT.

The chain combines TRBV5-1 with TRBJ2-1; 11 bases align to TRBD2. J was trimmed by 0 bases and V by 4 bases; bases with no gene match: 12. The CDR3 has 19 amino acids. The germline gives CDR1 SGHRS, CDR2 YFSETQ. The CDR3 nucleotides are TGCGCCAGCAGCACGGCGGGACTAGCGGTTCTTAGCTCCTACAATGAGCAGTTCTTC. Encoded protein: CASSTAGLAVLSSYNEQFF.

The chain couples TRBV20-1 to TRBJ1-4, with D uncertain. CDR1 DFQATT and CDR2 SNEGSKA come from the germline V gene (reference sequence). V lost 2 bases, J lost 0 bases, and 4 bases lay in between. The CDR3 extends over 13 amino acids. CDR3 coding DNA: TGCAGTGCTAGACAGACAACTAATGAAAAACTGTTTTTT. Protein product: CSARQTTNEKLFF.

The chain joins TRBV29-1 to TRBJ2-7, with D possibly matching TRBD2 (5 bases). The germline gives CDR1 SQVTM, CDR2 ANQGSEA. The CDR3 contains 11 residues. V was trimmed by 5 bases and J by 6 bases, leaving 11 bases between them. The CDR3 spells CSVQHGVEQYV. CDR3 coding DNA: TGCAGCGTTCAGCACGGGGTCGAGCAGTACGTC.